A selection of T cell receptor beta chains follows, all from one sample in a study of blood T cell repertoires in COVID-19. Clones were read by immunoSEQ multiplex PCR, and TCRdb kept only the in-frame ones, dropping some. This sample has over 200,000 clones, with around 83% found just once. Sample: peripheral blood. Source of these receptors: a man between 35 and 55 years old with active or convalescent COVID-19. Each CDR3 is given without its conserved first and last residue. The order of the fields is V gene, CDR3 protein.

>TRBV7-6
ASSWRGSGGAGDTQY
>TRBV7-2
ASSSNQGAKTQY
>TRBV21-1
ASSKMGLMNTEAF
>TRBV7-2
ASSLRTGDANTIY
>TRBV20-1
SASGQGVHLGGYT
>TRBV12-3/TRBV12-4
ASSLAARTQY
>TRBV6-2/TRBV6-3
ASSSGYQPQH
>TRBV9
ASSPSPVGELF
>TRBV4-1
ASSQGKAGAYNEQF
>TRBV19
ASRGQGARTEAF
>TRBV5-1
ASSILDRGSPYEQY
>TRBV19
ASSGQGSGYT
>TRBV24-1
ATSPGQANEQF
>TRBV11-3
ASSLGAVFYNEQF
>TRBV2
ASKGTGVTYEQY
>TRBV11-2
ASTIGRSGILGNTIY